The source of this T cell receptor (beta chain) is a study of radiation and T cells in renal cell carcinoma (dated by TCRdb to 2018 to 2021). Looking at the study overall: The samples were obtained from a clinical trial, where primary renal cell carcinomas were treated with 15 Gy stereotactic body radiation therapy and then removed by nephrectomy 4 weeks afterward. In total, 50 to 60 samples, comprising 26 tumors and some 27 peripheral blood samples, were subjected to TCR beta sequencing. In the 53 samples combined, some 4,000,000 unique CDR3 nucleotide sequences were found, encoding about 2,700,000 unique CDR3 amino acid sequences. Study-wide findings and limitations: Tracking of blood repertoire dynamics stopped at more than three weeks after treatment, with no follow-up past that point. No pretreatment tumor biopsies were available, so the baseline intratumoral presence of clonotypes could not be determined. In blood, the top tumor clonotypes increased from baseline to 2 weeks after radiation and then shrank by 4 weeks, which suggests a temporary expansion of tumor-resident clones. With a single-armed trial design, the study had no way to address how radiation dose or scheduling affects the TCR repertoire.

From cysteine to phenylalanine, the CDR3 is 12 amino acids long. CDR3 DNA is the only sequence kept; it has 36 bases, read in frame from the first base. As for this clone: The target of this receptor is not known. Base qualities are not recorded, but no much larger clone differs from it by a single base.

This sample's time point label indicates: baseline pretreatment blood. The meaning of the sample's treatment or condition label: 15 Gy SBRT to primary tumor, nephrectomy 4 weeks later. To track tumor-enriched clonotypes, serial peripheral blood was sampled from radiation-treated patients at baseline and at 2 weeks and 4 weeks after SBRT. Every patient's renal cell carcinoma showed clear cell pathology. Genomic DNA for TCR sequencing was prepared using the QIAamp DNA Blood Mini Kit (Qiagen). Samples were included in the analyses only if all quality control checks were passed. Following the manufacturer's recommendations, the immunoSEQ kit was used to generate TCR beta libraries from genomic DNA. To prepare libraries, a first multiplex PCR with proprietary primers was run, followed by a second PCR that added unique barcodes, and a bead cleanup was done after each round. Each sample batch included a kit-provided positive control reaction and a negative control reaction. The final libraries underwent checking on an Agilent 4200 TapeStation D1000 ScreenTape, volumetric pooling, and quantification by qPCR. Sequencing ran on an Illumina NextSeq500 with a MidOutput 150-cycle cartridge, using 156 Read1 and 15 Index1 cycles with kit custom primers. The pooled library was loaded at 0.95 to 1 pM with roughly 20% PhiX control spiked in. Concerning the study's data processing: Vendor-processed data were analyzed in R, and a clonotype was defined as all T cells sharing the same CDR3 nucleotide sequence. For clone abundance analyses, frequencies were normalized to the 10,000 most abundant clones per sample. Public T cell clones, which averaged fewer than five per sample, were excluded before analysis. An abundance difference of at least 32-fold between compartments was the criterion for calling clonotypes tumor-enriched or baseline blood-enriched. A beta-binomial differential abundance model was used to identify clonotypes that expanded or contracted between blood time points. Tumor-blood repertoire similarity was measured with the Baroni-Urbani and Buser coefficient, and groups were compared using two-tailed Wilcoxon tests in R. TCRdb holds this immuneACCESS table with in-frame rearrangements only. Some clones are missing; in checked studies, unresolved V genes explain under half, and the rest has no known cause. That table gives V, J and clone size, and the DNA gave D and trimming. For this sample there are roughly 130,000 clones; over 75% appear just once. Around 12% of the sample is held by the ten biggest clonotypes.

Recombination joined TRBV12-2 with TRBJ2-2. TRBV12-2 is described as a pseudogene. This specimen was blood, taken from a patient whose treatment included radiotherapy and nephrectomy. This clonotype was obtained from a woman aged 50 to 60 with renal cell carcinoma. Here the CDR3 is given as CASRSGPEELFF. Here is the DNA: TGTGCAAGTCGCTCCGGCCCGGAGGAGCTGTTTTTT.